The sequence of this T cell receptor (beta chain) was determined in a study of T-cell memory formation after mild COVID-19. Study-level findings and limits: In pre-infection memory, a portion of responding clones appeared, which suggested that cross-reactive memory joined. Day 15 to 85 contracting clones showed balanced CD4/CD8; later expanders leaned CD4+. Among CD4+ contracting clones, most were CM and EM, and CD8+ ones EMRA.

V lost 7 bases to trimming and J lost 3 bases; unmatched junction nucleotides: 21. Germline CDR1 and CDR2: SQVTM and ANQGSEA. This CDR3 comprises 18 residues. This clonotype has ten or more counts. Its antigen is currently unknown. The 5'RACE method, run with constant-segment primers, produced TCR alpha and TCR beta cDNA libraries (carrying sample barcodes and UMIs). TCRdb re-analysed the 5' RACE reads in MiXCR, keeping a single row per CDR3 protein. The data hold about 280,000 distinct CDR3 sequences, with around 8% observed a single time. The receptor comes from a man aged 18 to 30 who had mild COVID-19 (a few samples of this study predate the infection). Cell type and time point are not known. The sequenced sample was PBMCs or a T cell subset sorted from them (not recorded which). The chain uses TRBV29-1 and TRBJ2-3; the match to TRBD2 covers 8 bases. CDR3 bases: TGCAGCGCGGGGGGGGACAATAACCACTTTTCTGGTACAGATACGCAGTATTTT. It specifies CSAGGDNNHFSGTDTQYF.